This TCR beta chain is from a study of beta chain features in type 1 diabetes (dated by TCRdb to the late 2010s). Turning to the overall study: Mean age, gender distribution, total cell number and subset yield were not different between patients and healthy donors. Across all samples, about 110 million sorted cells were examined, and cell number per subset correlated strongly with RNA yield. In the study, recently diagnosed type 1 diabetes patients and matched healthy donors were compared on the TCRB repertoires of their sorted circulating CD4+ T cell subsets. Regulatory and stem cell-like memory subsets were obtained from only 8 patients and about 8 healthy donors, while naive and central memory subsets were obtained from all 30 or so donors. General findings and caveats noted by the study authors: At VDJ recombination sites, type 1 diabetes patients had fewer insertions and more deleted nucleotides, which implies abnormalities in thymic rearrangement. The naive, central memory and regulatory TCRB repertoires appeared to resemble one another more closely among patients than among healthy donors. In all four CD4+ subsets, TCRB CDR3 length was moderately but significantly shorter in type 1 diabetes patients. Shorter templates might be favored by PCR, yet because patient and control samples were amplified and corrected together, any such skew would affect both groups equally. Because cDNA rather than genomic DNA was sequenced, highly expressing activated cells could have been over-represented, although no difference in activation and CD3 levels was found between groups. Because the HLA sub-analyses included only small numbers of individuals, any influence of HLA type on TCRB rearrangement was left unresolved.

CDR1 and CDR2, per the germline V gene (reference sequence), are GTSNPN and SVGIG. Inclusive of the bounding cysteine and phenylalanine, the CDR3 is 11 residues long. Only CDR3 DNA is held: 33 bases, read in frame from base 1. A single peripheral blood draw of approximately 120 mL on average was collected from each donor into heparinised tubes. A BD FACSAria II was used to sort naive, central memory, regulatory and stem cell-like memory CD4+ T cells with a panel that included CD45RO, CCR7, CD25, CD127, CD95 and CD27. A purity above 98% was achieved for all sorted populations. Right away, PBMCs were isolated by Lymphoprep density gradient centrifugation and were stained directly, with no culture step. So that batch effects would be minimized, each experiment stained and sorted samples in pairs, pairing one healthy donor with one patient. As for this clone: Its antigen is unknown. Within one base of it there is no much larger clone, and no base qualities were kept.

All of the isolated RNA was reverse transcribed with the High Capacity cDNA Reverse Transcription Kit, so expressed TCRB transcripts were sequenced. Deep immunoSEQ sequencing was performed on naive, central memory and regulatory T cell samples, with an average of roughly 3.5 million total reads per sample. Sorted cells were lysed in RLT buffer and RNA was extracted with DNase-treated RNeasy Micro or Mini kits, depending on cell number. To prevent cross-contamination, every cell subset was processed on its own, while patient and healthy donor samples were processed together. The immunoSEQ multiplex PCR was used to amplify TCRB sequences from cDNA, yielding 87-bp fragments that span the CDR3 region. Sequencing of the amplicons was done on the Illumina HiSeq platform. The study's own analysis went as follows. Synthetic template baselines were used to correct PCR bias computationally, reads within Hamming distance 2 were collapsed, and singletons that could not be merged were discarded. By aligning reads against IMGT, V, D and J genes, CDR3 length, and insertions or deletions at six rearrangement sites were assigned. Within each subset, clonotype counts were normalized to the number of sorted cells before true diversity and Gini coefficients were calculated with the tcR R package. Repertoire sharing was quantified using the overlap coefficient calculated on TCRB nucleotide sequences. Out-of-frame TCRB sequences from naive cells were analyzed as a proxy for the pre-selection repertoire. As stored in TCRdb, this immuneACCESS dataset retains in-frame rearrangements with V and J assigned. A fraction of the clones does not appear; measured against another copy, unresolved V genes explain less than half of the discrepancy, and the remainder lacks a known reason. V, J and clone size are those of that table, while D and trimming were read from the DNA. The sample table contains around 260,000 clones; only one count was recorded for approximately 24% of them. Approximately 0.011% of the sample is held by the ten biggest clonotypes.

The rearrangement combines TRBV30 with TRBJ2-5, with no confidently assigned D gene. The DNA end is more similar to TRBJ2-7, so the J call may be wrong. The TCR sequence derives from a young woman with type 1 diabetes. The sample taken for sequencing was naive CD4+ T cells from blood. Taken with the paper, the label for cell subset or site translates to: true naive CD4+ T cells. The nucleotide sequence reads TGTGCCTGGAGTAACAGCTACGAGCAGTACTTC. Translated, this is CAWSNSYEQYF.